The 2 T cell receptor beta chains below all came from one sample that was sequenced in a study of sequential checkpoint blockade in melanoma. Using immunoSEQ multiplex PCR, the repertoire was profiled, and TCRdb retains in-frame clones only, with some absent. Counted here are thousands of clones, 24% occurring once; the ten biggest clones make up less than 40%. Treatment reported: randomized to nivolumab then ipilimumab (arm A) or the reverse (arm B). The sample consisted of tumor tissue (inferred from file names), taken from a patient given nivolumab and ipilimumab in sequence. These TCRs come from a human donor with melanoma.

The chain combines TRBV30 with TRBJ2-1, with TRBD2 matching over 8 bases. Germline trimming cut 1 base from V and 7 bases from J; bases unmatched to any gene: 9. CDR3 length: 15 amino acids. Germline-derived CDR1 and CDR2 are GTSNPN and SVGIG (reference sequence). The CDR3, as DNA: TGTGCCTGGAGTGAATTAATAGCGGGAAGGAATGAGCAGTTCTTC. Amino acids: CAWSELIAGRNEQFF.

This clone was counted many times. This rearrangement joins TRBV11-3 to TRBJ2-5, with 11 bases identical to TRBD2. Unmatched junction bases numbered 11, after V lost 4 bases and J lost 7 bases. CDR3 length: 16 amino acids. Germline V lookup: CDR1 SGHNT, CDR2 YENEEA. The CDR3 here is CASSSRGTSGTGTQYF. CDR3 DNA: TGTGCCAGCAGCTCGAGAGGGACTAGCGGCACAGGGACCCAGTACTTC.